Following are 14 T cell receptor beta chains from one sample sequenced in a study of cytomegalovirus exposure and HLA in healthy donors. Sequencing was performed with immunoSEQ multiplex PCR; in TCRdb, only in-frame clones are kept and a portion is missing. The sample includes roughly 80,000 clones, just under 95% of them seen just once. Sequences were obtained from PBMCs. The receptors were gathered from a man aged 18 to 30 in good health and CMV-seronegative.

The V gene is TRBV27, the J gene TRBJ1-5; 7 bases align to TRBD1. This CDR3 spans 13 amino acids. Trimming at V came to 10 bases and at J to 7 bases, leaving 10 bases not matched to a gene. Germline V gene sequence: CDR1 MNHEY, CDR2 SMNVEV (reference sequence). CDR3 nucleotides: TGTGCCATCTGTGGACAGGAAGGACAGCCCCAGCATTTT. It codes for CAICGQEGQPQHF.

This clone was seen just once. V and J are TRBV4-3 and TRBJ2-1; no definite D call. Germline V gene data show CDR1 as LGHNA and CDR2 as YSLEER. Deletions cut 1 base from V and 6 bases from J, with 7 bases between. The CDR3 is made up of 13 amino acids. The chain's CDR3 is CASSQALVNEQFF. For the CDR3, the DNA is TGCGCCAGCAGCCAAGCCCTAGTCAATGAGCAGTTCTTC.

The chain combines TRBV2 with TRBJ1-6; unclear D gene. The V gene lost 8 bases and the J gene lost 3 bases, with 11 bases spanning the gap. CDR3 length equals 14 residues. Germline V gene data show CDR1 as SNHLY and CDR2 as FYNNEI. For the CDR3, the DNA is TGTGCCAGCGCCCCCCGGGTCTATAATTCACCCCTCCACTTT. It translates to CASAPRVYNSPLHF.

V gene TRBV5-6 combines with J gene TRBJ2-7; the match to TRBD2 covers 7 bases. The length of the CDR3 is 15 residues. The J segment lost 2 bases and the V segment lost 0 bases, leaving 5 bases of the junction unmatched. The germline gives CDR1 SGHDT, CDR2 YYEEEE. The CDR3 region is CASSLAGGRAYEQYF. The CDR3, as DNA: TGTGCCAGCAGCTTGGCGGGGGGAAGGGCCTACGAGCAGTACTTC.

The sample holds one count of this clone. The V and J genes are TRBV5-1 and TRBJ1-2; TRBD1 might be the D (5 bases). This CDR3 region has 14 residues. The V end was cut by 5 bases, the J end by 1 base, with 12 bases between. Germline V CDR1 and CDR2: SGHRS, YFSETQ. The CDR3 sequence is CASSEQESNYGYTF. The DNA of the CDR3 is TGCGCCAGCAGTGAACAGGAAAGTAACTATGGCTACACCTTC.

The chain joins TRBV6-6 to TRBJ1-5, with 7 nucleotides matching TRBD1. This CDR3 region has 16 residues. V was clipped by 2 bases and J by 6 bases; unmatched bases: 10. Germline-derived CDR1 and CDR2 are MNHNY and SVGAGI (reference sequence). The chain's CDR3 is CASSYPQGELGQPQHF. Written as DNA, the CDR3 is TGTGCCAGCAGTTACCCTCAGGGGGAACTGGGTCAGCCCCAGCATTTT.

The V call is TRBV11-2, the J call TRBJ1-2; D call uncertain. The CDR3 extends over 13 amino acids. Per germline, CDR1 SGHAT and CDR2 FQNNGV. V was clipped by 2 bases and J by 7 bases, with 11 bases between them. CDR3 residues: CASSLPSGGGYTF. CDR3 sequence (DNA): TGTGCCAGCAGCTTACCCAGCGGCGGTGGCTACACCTTC.

This chain links TRBV27 with TRBJ1-2; D is unclear. Germline assignment: CDR1 MNHEY and CDR2 SMNVEV (reference sequence). V shed 8 bases and J shed 7 bases, with 17 bases lying between them. The CDR3 has 13 amino acids. CDR3 region: CASAREGGVGYTF. The CDR3 DNA follows: TGTGCCAGCGCAAGGGAGGGAGGAGTTGGCTACACCTTC.

The rearrangement links TRBV18 to TRBJ1-2; D unclear. CDR3 length: 14 amino acids. Trimming stripped 4 bases from V and 0 bases from J, with 9 bases between. From germline, CDR1 is KGHSH and CDR2 LQKENI. The CDR3 sequence: CASSRGVANYGYTF. CDR3 DNA sequence: TGTGCCAGCTCACGCGGGGTGGCTAACTATGGCTACACCTTC.

This rearrangement joins TRBV7-9 to TRBJ2-4; D is perhaps TRBD1 (6 bases). The ends were cut back, 4 bases at V and 9 bases at J, with 13 bases in the middle. This CDR3 has 13 amino acids. CDR1 and CDR2 from the germline V gene are SEHNR and FQNEAQ (reference sequence). The CDR3 DNA reads as TGTGCCAGCAGCTCAACTACACAGGGCATTCAGTACTTC. Translation gives CASSSTTQGIQYF.

This sequence joins TRBV19 and TRBJ1-5, with D maybe TRBD1 (6 bases). Trimming took 5 bases from V and 0 from J, leaving 20 bases between them. CDR1 and CDR2 from the germline V gene are LNHDA and SQIVND (reference sequence). The CDR3 has 18 residues. CDR3 loop: CASSLYPLLTGSNQPQHF. CDR3 in DNA: TGTGCCAGTAGTTTGTATCCACTCCTGACAGGTAGCAATCAGCCCCAGCATTTT.

V usage is TRBV7-2 and J usage is TRBJ1-2; 10 bases align to TRBD1. There are 14 residues in the CDR3. With V trimmed by 5 bases and J by 8 bases, 8 bases remained unmatched. CDR1 is SGHTA and CDR2 is FQGNSA in the germline V gene. CDR3 amino acids: CASSPGTGAGGYTF. The CDR3 DNA sequence: TGTGCCAGCAGCCCCGGGACAGGGGCCGGCGGCTACACCTTC.

The genes are TRBV19 and TRBJ2-2; no firm D call. Germline-derived CDR1 and CDR2 are LNHDA and SQIVND (reference sequence). The CDR3 covers 13 residues. The germline V and J ends were trimmed by 5 bases and 5 bases, with 9 bases remaining between them. The CDR3 reads CASSASPTGELFF. Written as DNA, the CDR3 is TGTGCCAGTAGTGCGTCCCCGACCGGGGAGCTGTTTTTT.

The chain links TRBV4-3 to TRBJ2-1; 9 nucleotides align to TRBD1. V lost 1 base and J lost 3; bases outside the gene matches: 13. Germline V CDR1 and CDR2: LGHNA, YSLEER. The CDR3 runs to 19 residues. CDR3 residues: CASSQGMNRGQGDYNEQFF. The CDR3 DNA follows: TGCGCCAGCAGCCAAGGGATGAACAGGGGGCAGGGGGACTACAATGAGCAGTTCTTC.